This TCR beta chain was found in a study of T cell responses to AZD1222 COVID-19 vaccine. Repertoires were generated with immunoSEQ multiplex PCR, while TCRdb's copy carries only in-frame clones and drops some. There are 160,000 or so clones in the sample; 92% occur only once, and around 4.4% lies in the top ten. The V gene's germline CDR1 is SGHRS and CDR2 YFSETQ. The CDR3 runs 15 residues. V lost 3 bases, J lost 1 base, and 2 bases stayed unmatched. The sequencing used peripheral blood, collected on day 0 of MenACWY control vaccination. The sequence derives from an adult in good health. The chain uses TRBV5-1 and TRBJ2-5; 11 positions agree with TRBD1. This CDR3 is CASSSGTGGQETQYF. The CDR3 DNA reads as TGCGCCAGCAGCTCCGGGACAGGGGGCCAAGAGACCCAGTACTTC.